This TCR beta chain is from a study of T cells expressing NK-cell markers. Study information: Repertoires of TCR beta were obtained from T cells sorted as CD3+CD56+NKG2C+, CD3+CD56+NKG2C- and CD3+CD56-NKG2C+. Just one sequenced donor of eight was HCMV-seronegative, while seven were seropositive.

CDR1 is SGHRS and CDR2 is YFSETQ in the germline V gene. The CDR3 covers 14 residues. TCRdb reworked the 5' RACE reads into one entry per CDR3 protein, no DNA. The sample's table shows about 380,000 distinct CDR3 sequences. The clonotype originates from a man aged 18-75 years in good health. Sequenced material: blood T cells: a sorted CD56 or NKG2C T cell subset, CD4+ or CD8+ T cells, or bulk PBMC T cells (not recorded which). V gene TRBV5-1 combines with J gene TRBJ2-3; TCRdb calls TRBD1, which cannot be checked without DNA. The CDR3 reads CASSLRDRTDTQYF.